This T cell receptor (delta chain) stems from a study of Vδ1+ human thymocytes. Study outcomes and limitations: Thymic TRG and TRD repertoires appeared highly polyclonal. Despite high sort purity, approximately 20% of thymic T cell receptor delta sequences were Vdelta2.

The V gene's germline CDR1 is TSWWSYY and CDR2 QGS. Trimming cost V 0 bases and J 0 bases, with 35 bases left between them. This CDR3 is built from 24 residues. Thymocytes were sorted as CD3+ TCRVdelta1+ TCRVdelta2- after alphabeta T cell depletion. This clone came up a few times. Its antigen is as yet unknown. The template was reverse-transcribed extracted RNA. CDR3 amplicons came from multiplex PCR with pooled V-gene forward and constant-region reverse primers. TCRdb redid clone calling on the multiplex PCR reads using CATT. The sample carries 45,000 to 60,000 delta-chain clones, around 15% recorded once.

Material: Vdelta1+ gamma-delta thymocytes from the thymus. Subset defined: FACS-sorted CD3+ TCRalphabeta- TCRVdelta1+ TCRVdelta2- thymocytes. The clonotype originates from a girl under three years old who had congenital heart surgery. J is TRDJ1 and V is TRDV1, with D tentatively TRDD3 (5 bases). As DNA, the CDR3 is TGTGCTCTTGGGGAACTCTCCGGATTCGGCATAGCGGGGTCGGGGGTTCCGTACACCGATAAACTCATCTTT. Translated, it gives CALGELSGFGIAGSGVPYTDKLIF.